This passage covers 18 T cell receptor beta chains from one sample sequenced in a study of T cells in Graves' hyperthyroidism and ophthalmopathy. Template material for amplifying TCR beta CDR3 regions consisted of RNA transcripts. TCR CDR3 underwent first-round RT-PCR with the HTBI primer set. TCRdb re-derived calls from the multiplex PCR reads in MiXCR, one entry per CDR3 protein. In the table there are around 600,000 distinct CDR3 sequences, roughly 15% of which are singletons. Sequencing was performed on blood. The receptors were sampled from a woman in her forties or fifties with Graves' ophthalmopathy.

This clonotype was seen ten or more times. This rearrangement joins TRBV20-1 to TRBJ2-7; 8 nucleotides match TRBD1. From germline, CDR1 is DFQATT and CDR2 SNEGSKA (reference sequence). V lost 3 bases, J lost 1 base, and 11 bases stayed unmatched. The CDR3 is 16 residues long. The CDR3 DNA reads as TGCAGTGCTAGCCGGGACAGGTTATCGAAATCCTACGAGCAGTACTTC. It encodes CSASRDRLSKSYEQYF.

This clonotype was seen a handful of times. CDR3 protein: CSALDRSAPGLAGGGSYNEQFF. The CDR3 DNA is TGCAGTGCTCTGGACAGATCAGCCCCGGGACTAGCGGGAGGGGGCTCCTACAATGAGCAGTTCTTC. The chain combines TRBV20-1 with TRBJ2-1; 16 nucleotides align to TRBD2. This CDR3 is 22 amino acids long. Germline loops: CDR1 DFQATT, CDR2 SNEGSKA (reference sequence). The V and J ends lost 5 bases and 0 bases, in that order; junction bases with no gene match: 19.

This clonotype was seen at least ten times. V usage is TRBV5-1 and J usage is TRBJ2-1; 8 positions agree with TRBD1. CDR3 size: 14 residues. The V segment lost 4 bases and the J segment 7 bases; nucleotides outside the gene matches: 7. Looked up from germline, CDR1 is SGHRS and CDR2 is YFSETQ. The CDR3 sequence: CASSATGGPNEQFF. CDR3 DNA: TGCGCCAGCAGCGCAACAGGGGGTCCGAATGAGCAGTTCTTC.

This clonotype appeared a few times. The chain is built from TRBV27 and TRBJ2-1, with 8 bases that match TRBD2. CDR1 and CDR2 (germline): MNHEY, SMNVEV (reference sequence). After removal of 6 bases from V and 6 bases from J, the junction contained 7 bases not matched to a gene. The CDR3 consists of 14 residues. The CDR3 protein is CASRDRLARNEQFF. The CDR3 nucleotides read TGTGCCAGCAGGGACCGACTAGCGCGCAATGAGCAGTTCTTC.

The chain is built from TRBV29-1 and TRBJ2-3; D unresolved. This CDR3 spans 11 amino acids. V was clipped by 3 bases and J by 4 bases, with 5 bases between them. Per the germline V gene, CDR1 is SQVTM and CDR2 is ANQGSEA. The CDR3, as DNA: TGCAGCGTTGACCGGGCAGATACGCAGTATTTT. This translates into CSVDRADTQYF.

This clonotype has just a few counts. The chain couples TRBV19 to TRBJ2-1; D may be TRBD2 (6 bases). CDR3 length: 15 amino acids. The V end lost 1 base, the J end lost 5 bases, and 12 bases lay between the germline ends. Germline-derived CDR1 and CDR2 are LNHDA and SQIVND (reference sequence). CDR3 loop: CASSIGGTSHNEQFF. The CDR3 DNA reads as TGTGCCAGTAGTATAGGAGGGACTTCCCACAATGAGCAGTTCTTC.

The chain is built from TRBV6-4 and TRBJ2-1; TRBD2 matches at 11 bases. There are 15 residues in the CDR3. Germline lookup yields CDR1 MRHNA and CDR2 SNTAGT. V dropped 7 bases and J dropped 7; count of bases not matched to a gene: 9. The CDR3 sequence is CASNPTSGSINEQFF. The DNA of the CDR3 is TGTGCCAGCAATCCAACTAGCGGGAGTATAAATGAGCAGTTCTTC.

This clonotype was detected many times. The genes are TRBV28 and TRBJ2-2; D perhaps matches TRBD2 (5 bases). V shed 3 bases and J shed 4 bases, with 18 bases lying between them. There are 17 residues in the CDR3. Germline V gene data show CDR1 as MDHEN and CDR2 as SYDVKM. The CDR3 DNA is TGTGCCAGCAGTTTCTTAGTGAGGGAGCGCGGCACCGGGGAGCTGTTTTTT. It translates to CASSFLVRERGTGELFF.

A note on this clonotype: A junction boundary mismatches the germline segment, possibly from a read error. Written as DNA, the CDR3 is TGTGCCAGCAGTTTAAACCAGTATCCGCAGTTCTTC. Translating gives CASSLNQYPQFF. The rearrangement joins TRBV7-3 to TRBJ2-1; no definite D call. This CDR3 region has 12 residues. Germline CDR1 SGHTA, CDR2 FQGTGA.

As concerns this clonotype: A clone one base away is much larger, so this may be a read error. The chain employs TRBV6-2 or TRBV6-3 and TRBJ2-7, with 11 bases that match TRBD2. This CDR3 has 14 residues. Germline V gene lookup returns CDR1 MNHEY and CDR2 SVGEGT. CDR3 amino acids: CTSSYVGLAAEQYF. Here the CDR3 DNA reads TGTACCAGCAGTTACGTGGGACTAGCGGCCGAGCAGTACTTC.

V usage is TRBV24-1 and J usage is TRBJ2-1, with 7 bases identical to TRBD1. The CDR3 consists of 15 residues. The junction had 3 bases not matched to a gene; V was cut back by 0 bases and J by 5 bases. From germline, CDR1 is KGHDR and CDR2 SFDVKD. CDR3 loop: CATSDLPTGNNEQFF. The CDR3 bases are TGTGCCACCAGTGATTTGCCGACAGGGAACAATGAGCAGTTCTTC.

There are a few counts of this clonotype. V is TRBV20-1 and J is TRBJ2-1, with 8 bases lining up with TRBD2. Germline loops: CDR1 DFQATT, CDR2 SNEGSKA (reference sequence). V shed 0 bases and J 9 bases; nucleotides not matched to a gene: 13. This CDR3 contains 16 residues. In nucleotides, the CDR3 is TGCAGTGCTAGAGATTTGGGTCTCGGGGGGGCAGGTGAGCAGTTCTTC. It is translated as CSARDLGLGGAGEQFF.

This clonotype was observed a handful of times. The CDR3 loop is CASSQDMTSGKETQYF. CDR3 nucleotide sequence: TGCGCCAGCAGCCAAGATATGACTAGCGGGAAAGAGACCCAGTACTTC. V usage is TRBV4-3 and J usage is TRBJ2-5; 11 nucleotides agree with TRBD2. Per the germline V gene, CDR1 is LGHNA and CDR2 is YSLEER. Trimming took 0 bases from V and 3 from J; bases not matched to a gene: 3. This CDR3 has 16 amino acids.

This clonotype was counted many times. This chain joins TRBV28 and TRBJ1-1; D remains unclear. The CDR3 is 15 residues long. Germline V gene sequence: CDR1 MDHEN, CDR2 SYDVKM. V lost 5 bases and J 1 base, leaving 14 bases between the germline ends. CDR3 amino acids: CASSNGRAGNTEAFF. CDR3 nucleotides: TGTGCCAGCAGTAACGGTAGGGCAGGGAACACTGAAGCTTTCTTT.

This clonotype was counted ten times or more. The rearrangement links TRBV6-1 to TRBJ2-2, with 9 bases identical to TRBD2. Germline trimming cut 6 bases from V and 7 bases from J; bases unmatched to any gene: 9. Germline V CDR1 and CDR2: MNHNS, SASEGT. The CDR3 covers 15 residues. The chain's CDR3 is CASRQGGREFGELFF. The CDR3 region has the DNA TGTGCCAGCAGGCAGGGCGGGAGGGAGTTCGGGGAGCTGTTTTTT.

This clonotype has ten or more counts. V usage is TRBV12-3 or TRBV12-4 and J usage is TRBJ2-1; 11 nucleotides align to TRBD2. This CDR3 spans 13 amino acids. The junction had 3 bases not matched to a gene; V was cut back by 4 bases and J by 10 bases. The CDR3 DNA is TGTGCCAGCAGTTCCGGGACTAGCGGCGAGCAGTTCTTC. It is translated as CASSSGTSGEQFF.

This sequence joins TRBV11-2 and TRBJ2-3; TRBD2 matches at 9 bases. With V trimmed by 7 bases and J by 2 bases, 22 bases remained unmatched. The CDR3 contains 20 residues. Germline CDR1 is SGHAT and CDR2 is FQNNGV. CDR3: CASTILGSGGPQLLTDTQYF. Written as DNA, the CDR3 is TGTGCCAGCACGATCCTAGGTAGCGGGGGCCCTCAACTCCTCACAGATACGCAGTATTTT.

The rearrangement uses TRBV29-1 and TRBJ2-7; TRBD1 agrees at 9 bases. Per the germline V gene, CDR1 is SQVTM and CDR2 is ANQGSEA. Unmatched junction bases numbered 6, after V lost 4 bases and J lost 5 bases. The CDR3 sequence is 13 residues long. The CDR3, as DNA: TGCAGCGTTGTCGGACAGGGGTACCACGAGCAGTACTTC. Amino acid sequence: CSVVGQGYHEQYF.